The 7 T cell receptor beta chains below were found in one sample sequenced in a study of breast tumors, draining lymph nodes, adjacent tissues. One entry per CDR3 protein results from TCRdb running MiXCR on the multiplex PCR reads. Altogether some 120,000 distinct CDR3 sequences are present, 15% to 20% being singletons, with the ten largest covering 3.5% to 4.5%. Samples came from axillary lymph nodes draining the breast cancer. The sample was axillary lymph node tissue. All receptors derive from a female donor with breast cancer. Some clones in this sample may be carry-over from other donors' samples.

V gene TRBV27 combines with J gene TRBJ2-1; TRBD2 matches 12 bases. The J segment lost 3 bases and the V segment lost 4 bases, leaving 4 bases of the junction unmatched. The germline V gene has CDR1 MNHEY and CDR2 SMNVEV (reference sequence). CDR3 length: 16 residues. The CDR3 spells CASSSRTSGNYNEQFF. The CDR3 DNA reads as TGTGCCAGCAGTTCCAGGACTAGCGGGAACTACAATGAGCAGTTCTTC.

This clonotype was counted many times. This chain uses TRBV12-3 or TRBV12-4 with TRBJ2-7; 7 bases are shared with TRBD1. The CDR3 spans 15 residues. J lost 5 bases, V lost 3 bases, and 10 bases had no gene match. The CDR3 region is CASSFKDRLWHEQYF. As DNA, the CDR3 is TGTGCCAGCAGTTTTAAGGACAGGCTATGGCACGAGCAGTACTTC.

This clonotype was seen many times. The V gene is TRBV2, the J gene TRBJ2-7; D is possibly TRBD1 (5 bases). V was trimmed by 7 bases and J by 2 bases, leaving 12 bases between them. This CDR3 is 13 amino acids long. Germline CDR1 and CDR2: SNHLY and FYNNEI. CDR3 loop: CASIEDTAYEQYF. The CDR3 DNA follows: TGTGCCAGCATAGAGGACACAGCCTACGAGCAGTACTTC.

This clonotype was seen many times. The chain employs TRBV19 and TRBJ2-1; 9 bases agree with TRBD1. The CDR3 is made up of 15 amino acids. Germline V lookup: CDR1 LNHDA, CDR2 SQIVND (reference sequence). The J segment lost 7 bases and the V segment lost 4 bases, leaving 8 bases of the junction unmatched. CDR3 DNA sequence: TGTGCCAGTAGTACAGACAGGGGGAGGAGGAATGAGCAGTTCTTC. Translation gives CASSTDRGRRNEQFF.

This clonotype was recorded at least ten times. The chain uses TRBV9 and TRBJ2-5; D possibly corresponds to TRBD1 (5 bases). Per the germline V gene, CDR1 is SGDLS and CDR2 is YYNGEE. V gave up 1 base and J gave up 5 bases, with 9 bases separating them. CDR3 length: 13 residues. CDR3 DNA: TGTGCCAGCAGCGTACGTCCAGGGGAGACCCAGTACTTC. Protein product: CASSVRPGETQYF.

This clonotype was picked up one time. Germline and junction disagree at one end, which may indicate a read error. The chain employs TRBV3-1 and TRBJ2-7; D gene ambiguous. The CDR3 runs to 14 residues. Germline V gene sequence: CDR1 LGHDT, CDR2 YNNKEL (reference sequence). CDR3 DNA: TGTGCCGGCAGCCAAGGTCGCAGGTATTACGAGCAGTACTTC. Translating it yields CAGSQGRRYYEQYF.

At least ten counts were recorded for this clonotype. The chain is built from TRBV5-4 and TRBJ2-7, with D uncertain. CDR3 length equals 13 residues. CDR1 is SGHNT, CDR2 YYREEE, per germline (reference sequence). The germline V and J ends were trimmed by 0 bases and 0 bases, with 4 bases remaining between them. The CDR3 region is CASSLVGSYEQYF. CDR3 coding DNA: TGTGCCAGCAGCTTGGTTGGCTCCTACGAGCAGTACTTC.